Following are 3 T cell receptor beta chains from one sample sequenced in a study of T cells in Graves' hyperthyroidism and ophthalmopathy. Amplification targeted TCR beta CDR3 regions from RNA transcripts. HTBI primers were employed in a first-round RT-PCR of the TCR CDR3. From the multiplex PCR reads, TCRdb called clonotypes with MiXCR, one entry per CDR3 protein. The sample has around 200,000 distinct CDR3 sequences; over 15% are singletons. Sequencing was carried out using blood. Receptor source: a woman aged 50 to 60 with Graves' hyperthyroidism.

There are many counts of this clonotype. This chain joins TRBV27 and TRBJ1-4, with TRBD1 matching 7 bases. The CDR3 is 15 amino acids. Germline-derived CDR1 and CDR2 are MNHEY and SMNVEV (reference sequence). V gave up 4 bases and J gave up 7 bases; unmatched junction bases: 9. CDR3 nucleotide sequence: TGTGCCAGCAGTTCAAGGGGGCGCGGGAGTGAAAAACTGTTTTTT. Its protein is CASSSRGRGSEKLFF. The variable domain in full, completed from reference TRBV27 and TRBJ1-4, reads EAQVTQNPRYLITVTGKKLTVTCSQNMNHEYMSWYRQDPGLGLRQIYYSMNVEVTDKGDVPEGYKVSRKEKRNFPLILESPSPNQTSLYFCASSSRGRGSEKLFFGSGTQLSVL.

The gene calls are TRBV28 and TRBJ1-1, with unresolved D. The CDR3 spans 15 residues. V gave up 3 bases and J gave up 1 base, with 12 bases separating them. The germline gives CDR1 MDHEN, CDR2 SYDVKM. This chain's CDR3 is CASSFSRLPNTEAFF. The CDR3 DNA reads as TGTGCCAGCAGTTTCTCCCGACTGCCGAACACTGAAGCTTTCTTT.

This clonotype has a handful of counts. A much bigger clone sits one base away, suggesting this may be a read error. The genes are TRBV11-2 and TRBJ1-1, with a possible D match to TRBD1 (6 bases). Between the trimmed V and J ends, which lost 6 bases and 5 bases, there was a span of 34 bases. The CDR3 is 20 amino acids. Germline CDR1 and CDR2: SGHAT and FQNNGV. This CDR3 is CASSLKGRSPGARQGTEAFF. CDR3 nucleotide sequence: TGTGCCAGCAGTCTTAAAGGGAGGTCCCCAGGGGCTAGGCAGGGGACTGAAGCTTTCTTT. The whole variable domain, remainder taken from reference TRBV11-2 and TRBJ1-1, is EAGVAQSPRYKIIEKRQSVAFWCNPISGHATLYWYQQILGQGPKLLIQFQNNGVVDDSQLPKDRFSAERLKGVDSTLKIQPAKLEDSAVYLCASSLKGRSPGARQGTEAFFGQGTRLTVV.